These 27 T cell receptor beta chains were all obtained from the same sample, sequenced in a study of PD-1 blockade in classical Hodgkin lymphoma. Clones were read by immunoSEQ multiplex PCR, and TCRdb kept only the in-frame ones, dropping some. The table includes roughly 7,000 clones, 60% to 85% detected once. As for time point: newly diagnosed, previously untreated cHL patient sample. Sequenced material: peripheral blood mononuclear cells (PBMCs). The receptors were sampled from a human donor with classical Hodgkin lymphoma.

The CDR3 protein is CASSWFLAGGANIQYF. CDR3 DNA: TGTGCCAGCAGCTGGTTTCTAGCGGGAGGGGCAAACATTCAGTACTTC. The chain combines TRBV7-2 with TRBJ2-4; 12 nucleotides agree with TRBD2. Germline CDR1 is SGHTA and CDR2 is FQGNSA. The CDR3 is made up of 16 amino acids. J gave up 6 bases and V 4 bases, and 7 bases lay outside the gene matches.

The chain has TRBV6-5 and TRBJ2-3, with D maybe TRBD2 (5 bases). V gave up 4 bases and J gave up 8 bases, with 13 bases separating them. Per germline, CDR1 MNHEY and CDR2 SVGAGI. CDR3 length: 13 amino acids. The CDR3 is CASSSPGVGTQYF. CDR3 coding DNA: TGTGCCAGCAGTTCTCCCGGGGTCGGTACGCAGTATTTT.

This clone was counted only a few times. Other DNA sequences in the sample encode the same CDR3. This sequence joins TRBV2 and TRBJ2-2, with D possibly being TRBD1 or TRBD2 (5 bases each). There are 14 residues in the CDR3. Per the germline V gene, CDR1 is SNHLY and CDR2 is FYNNEI. The germline V and J ends were trimmed by 8 bases and 2 bases, with 12 bases remaining between them. The CDR3 here is CASQDGANTGELFF. Written as DNA, the CDR3 is TGTGCCAGCCAGGACGGGGCCAACACCGGGGAGCTGTTTTTT.

This clone was seen a single time. The gene calls are TRBV5-4 and TRBJ1-1; D ambiguous. Trimming stripped 5 bases from V and 4 bases from J, with 21 bases between. Germline V gene sequence: CDR1 SGHNT, CDR2 YYREEE (reference sequence). CDR3 length: 16 amino acids. The CDR3 DNA sequence: TGTGCCAGCAGTGATTCCCCCGGGGTCTTGGGCACTGAAGCTTTCTTT. Residues: CASSDSPGVLGTEAFF.

The chain joins TRBV28 to TRBJ2-7, with TRBD1 identical over 9 bases. J was trimmed by 6 bases and V by 5 bases; bases with no gene match: 8. The CDR3 totals 14 residues. Germline values: CDR1 MDHEN, CDR2 SYDVKM. The CDR3 region has the DNA TGTGCCAGCAGTCTATACAGGGGGCAATCCGAGCAGTACTTC. This codes for CASSLYRGQSEQYF. The variable domain in full, completed from reference TRBV28 and TRBJ2-7, reads DVKVTQSSRYLVKRTGEKVFLECVQDMDHENMFWYRQDPGLGLRLIYFSYDVKMKEKGDIPEGYSVSREKKERFSLILESASTNQTSMYLCASSLYRGQSEQYFGPGTRLTVT.

In this sample, this clone turned up once. V and J are TRBV6-6 and TRBJ2-7, with D perhaps matching TRBD1 or TRBD2 (5 bases each). Germline assignment: CDR1 MNHNY and CDR2 SVGAGI (reference sequence). Trimming cost V 4 bases and J 7 bases, with 8 bases left between them. This CDR3 is built from 11 residues. The CDR3 DNA follows: TGTGCCAGCAGTTCAGAGGGGGAGCAGTACTTC. It is translated as CASSSEGEQYF.

This clone has only a few counts. The genes are TRBV7-8 and TRBJ2-1, with 7 bases matching TRBD2. The CDR3 length is 15 residues. From germline, CDR1 is SGHVS and CDR2 FQNEAQ. The V and J ends lost 5 bases and 5 bases, in that order; junction bases with no gene match: 9. The CDR3 loop reads CASSPLTGGNNEQFF. CDR3 nucleotides: TGTGCCAGCAGCCCTCTTACGGGAGGTAACAATGAGCAGTTCTTC.

The chain joins TRBV10-3 to TRBJ1-1, with D unresolved. This CDR3 spans 12 amino acids. Germline CDR1 ENHRY, CDR2 SYGVKD. The V end lost 2 bases, the J end lost 10 bases, and 11 bases lay between the germline ends. Written as DNA, the CDR3 is TGTGCCATCAGTGAGGCGCCGGGGAGAGCTTTCTTT. Its translation: CAISEAPGRAFF.

The V call is TRBV27, the J call TRBJ1-1; 9 bases align to TRBD1. With V trimmed by 5 bases and J by 4 bases, 5 bases remained unmatched. CDR1 is MNHEY and CDR2 is SMNVEV in the germline V gene (reference sequence). The CDR3 has 14 residues. The CDR3 is CASSPDRGGTEAFF. CDR3 DNA sequence: TGTGCCAGCAGTCCGGACAGGGGAGGCACTGAAGCTTTCTTT.

The chain employs TRBV2 and TRBJ2-3; 8 bases align to TRBD1. The CDR3 sequence is 15 residues long. The V gene's germline CDR1 is SNHLY and CDR2 FYNNEI. Germline trimming cut 6 bases from V and 3 bases from J; bases unmatched to any gene: 8. The CDR3 is CASRDDRGWTDTQYF. The CDR3 nucleotides read TGTGCCAGCAGGGATGACAGGGGTTGGACAGATACGCAGTATTTT.

The chain links TRBV7-3 to TRBJ2-7, with D possibly TRBD1 on 6 matching bases. The CDR3 consists of 14 residues. Germline CDR1 reads SGHTA; CDR2 reads FQGTGA. V lost 8 bases to trimming and J lost 5 bases, with 19 bases between them. CDR3 sequence reads: CASYPTRGSNEQYF. The DNA of the CDR3 is TGTGCCAGCTACCCCACGAGGGGGAGCAACGAGCAGTACTTC.

CDR3 in DNA: TGTGCCAGCAGTTTCCTAGCGGGGCCAGATACGCAGTATTTT. This translates into CASSFLAGPDTQYF. The chain is built from TRBV7-2 and TRBJ2-3; 9 positions match TRBD2. Germline values: CDR1 SGHTA, CDR2 FQGNSA. Trimming took 6 bases from V and 4 from J; bases not matched to a gene: 5. CDR3 length equals 14 residues.

The chain employs TRBV19 and TRBJ1-1; TRBD1 is a possible D gene (6 bases). The V and J ends lost 1 base and 5 bases respectively, with 14 bases between them. Germline V gives CDR1 LNHDA, CDR2 SQIVND (reference sequence). The CDR3 length is 15 residues. As DNA, the CDR3 is TGTGCCAGTAGTATAGGGCGGGGGGCACGGACTGAAGCTTTCTTT. Translating gives CASSIGRGARTEAFF. Full variable domain (outside the CDR3, taken from reference TRBV19 and TRBJ1-1): DGGITQSPKYLFRKEGQNVTLSCEQNLNHDAMYWYRQDPGQGLRLIYYSQIVNDFQKGDIAEGYSVSREKKESFPLTVTSAQKNPTAFYLCASSIGRGARTEAFFGQGTRLTVV.

Only a few counts were recorded for this clone. This chain links TRBV6-1 with TRBJ1-2; D is perhaps TRBD1 (5 bases). The V gene lost 6 bases and the J gene lost 4 bases, with 9 bases spanning the gap. The CDR3 is made up of 12 amino acids. The germline V gene encodes CDR1 MNHNS and CDR2 SASEGT. The CDR3 region is CASRSGGYGYTF. The CDR3 nucleotides are TGTGCCAGCAGGTCGGGGGGCTATGGCTACACCTTC.

V usage is TRBV6-6 and J usage is TRBJ1-1; D perhaps matches TRBD1 (5 bases). Germline V CDR1 and CDR2: MNHNY, SVGAGI (reference sequence). Trimming shortened V by 1 base and J by 4 bases, and 13 bases separated the two germline ends. CDR3 length equals 15 residues. The CDR3 DNA follows: TGTGCCAGCAGTTACTTTATCGGGGGGAGCACTGAAGCTTTCTTT. Protein sequence: CASSYFIGGSTEAFF.

This clone has just a few counts. V gene TRBV27 combines with J gene TRBJ1-2; D not certain. The CDR3 extends over 11 amino acids. Looked up from germline, CDR1 is MNHEY and CDR2 is SMNVEV (reference sequence). V was trimmed by 4 bases and J by 7 bases, leaving 7 bases between them. In DNA form, the CDR3 reads TGTGCCAGCAGTTCGGGTTTTGGCTACACCTTC. This codes for CASSSGFGYTF.

The chain employs TRBV6-6 and TRBJ1-6; D is unresolved. V was cut by 0 bases and J by 9 bases, with 15 bases left in between. CDR1 and CDR2 (germline): MNHNY, SVGAGI (reference sequence). This CDR3 region has 16 residues. This CDR3 is CASSYSYPSAGSPLHF. The CDR3 DNA is TGTGCCAGCAGTTACTCATATCCCAGCGCAGGTTCACCCCTCCACTTT.

V gene TRBV6-1 combines with J gene TRBJ2-1, with D uncertain. The V gene's germline CDR1 is MNHNS and CDR2 SASEGT. V was trimmed by 0 bases and J by 4 bases, leaving 10 bases between them. CDR3 length: 15 amino acids. CDR3 DNA sequence: TGTGCCAGCAGTGAAGCCGGAACGGGTTACAATGAGCAGTTCTTC. Translated, it gives CASSEAGTGYNEQFF.

V usage is TRBV7-8 and J usage is TRBJ1-1; D ambiguous. Germline V gene sequence: CDR1 SGHVS, CDR2 FQNEAQ. This CDR3 spans 16 amino acids. V lost 1 base and J 0 bases, leaving 12 bases between the germline ends. CDR3 in amino acids: CASSLVRFPVNTEAFF. Written as DNA, the CDR3 is TGTGCCAGCAGCTTAGTCCGGTTTCCCGTGAACACTGAAGCTTTCTTT.

The chain uses TRBV5-1 and TRBJ2-1; 8 bases match TRBD2. This CDR3 is built from 17 residues. Trimming took 3 bases from V and 7 from J; bases not matched to a gene: 15. CDR1 and CDR2 (germline): SGHRS, YFSETQ. The CDR3 reads CASSYQPGLVNTNEQFF. CDR3 nucleotides: TGCGCCAGCAGCTATCAGCCGGGACTAGTCAATACGAATGAGCAGTTCTTC.

The V call is TRBV6-1, the J call TRBJ2-5; weak D call: TRBD1 (6 bases). V gave up 4 bases and J gave up 5 bases, with 11 bases separating them. The length of the CDR3 is 13 residues. Germline lookup yields CDR1 MNHNS and CDR2 SASEGT. CDR3 nucleotides: TGTGCCAGCAGTGGAGAAAGGGGGGAGACCCAGTACTTC. Translating gives CASSGERGETQYF.

The chain has TRBV10-3 and TRBJ1-5; D is perhaps TRBD1 (5 bases). The CDR3 sequence is 19 residues long. The V and J ends lost 0 bases and 0 bases respectively, with 18 bases between them. The germline CDR1 and CDR2 sequences are ENHRY and SYGVKD. The CDR3 region has the DNA TGTGCCATCAGTGAGTCGCTTCCAGGGAGTGGGTATAGCAATCAGCCCCAGCATTTT. Translating gives CAISESLPGSGYSNQPQHF.

This sequence joins TRBV10-3 and TRBJ1-6; D is possibly TRBD1 (5 bases). This CDR3 is 14 amino acids long. CDR1 ENHRY and CDR2 SYGVKD come from the germline V gene. Trimming took off 3 bases at V and 6 bases at J, with 9 bases between the two ends. CDR3 coding DNA: TGTGCCATCAGTGACGGGACTTCTAATTCACCCCTCCACTTT. This codes for CAISDGTSNSPLHF.

The chain recombines TRBV30 with TRBJ2-1; TRBD2 agrees at 11 bases. V trimming: 0 bases; J trimming: 7 bases; junction bases outside the gene matches: 2. The CDR3 runs 14 residues. Germline assignment: CDR1 GTSNPN and CDR2 SVGIG (reference sequence). Written as DNA, the CDR3 is TGTGCCTGGAGTGTTAGCGGGGGGGAAAATGAGCAGTTCTTC. It codes for CAWSVSGGENEQFF.

Worth noting for this clone: The same CDR3 also results from other DNA sequences found in this sample. The rearrangement uses TRBV6-1 and TRBJ2-5; no reliable D call. CDR1 and CDR2 from the germline V gene are MNHNS and SASEGT. This CDR3 has 13 residues. Deletions cut 1 base from V and 1 base from J, with 4 bases between. The CDR3 DNA reads TGTGCCAGCAGTGAAGAGCGCCAAGAGACCCAGTACTTC. Its protein product is CASSEERQETQYF.

As to this clone: An end of the junction does not agree with germline; a read error may underlie this. The CDR3 nucleotides are TGTGCTAGCAGCTTAGATCGCGGGAGTGGCACCGGGGAGCTGTTTTTT. This gives the protein CASSLDRGSGTGELFF. The chain recombines TRBV7-7 with TRBJ2-2, with 7 bases identical to TRBD2. This CDR3 spans 16 amino acids. The germline V gene encodes CDR1 SSHAT and CDR2 FNYEAQ (reference sequence).

This chain uses TRBV6-5 with TRBJ2-1; D might be TRBD1 (5 bases). Germline CDR1 and CDR2: MNHEY and SVGAGI. This CDR3 has 15 amino acids. Between the trimmed V and J ends, which lost 3 bases and 4 bases, there was a span of 13 bases. The CDR3 DNA sequence: TGTGCCAGCAGTTATACAGGCTCACTTTACAATGAGCAGTTCTTC. Its translation: CASSYTGSLYNEQFF.